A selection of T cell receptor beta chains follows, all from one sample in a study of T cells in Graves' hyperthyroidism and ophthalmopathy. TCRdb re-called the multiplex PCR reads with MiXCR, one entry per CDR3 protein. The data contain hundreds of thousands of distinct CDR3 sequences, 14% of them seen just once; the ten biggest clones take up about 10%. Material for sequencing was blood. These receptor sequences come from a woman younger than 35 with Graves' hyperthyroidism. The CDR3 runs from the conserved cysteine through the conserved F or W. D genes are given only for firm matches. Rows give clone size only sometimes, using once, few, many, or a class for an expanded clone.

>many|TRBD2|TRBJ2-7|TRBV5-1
TGCGCCAGCAGCCGGGGGACTAGCGGGAGTGAGCAGTACTTC
CASSRGTSGSEQYF
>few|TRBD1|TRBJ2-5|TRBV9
TGTGCCAGTGGACAGGGATGGGCCCAGTACTTC
CASGQGWAQYF
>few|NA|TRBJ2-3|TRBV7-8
TGTGCCAGCGCCTTACGACGTTTCGGCACAGATACGCAGTATTTT
CASALRRFGTDTQYF
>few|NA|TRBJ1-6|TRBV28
TGTGCCAGCAGTTTGGCCGGCAATAATTCACCCCTCCACTTT
CASSLAGNNSPLHF
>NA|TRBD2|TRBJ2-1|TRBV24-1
TGTGCCACCAGTGACCCAAAGCGGGAGGGCTCCTACAATGAGCAGTTCTTC
CATSDPKREGSYNEQFF
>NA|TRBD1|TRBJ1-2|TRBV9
TGTGCCAGCAGCGTAGAACCGGGACAGGGGACTGGCTACACCTTC
CASSVEPGQGTGYTF
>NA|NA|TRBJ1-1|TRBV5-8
TGTGCCAGCAGCTTGTTTGGGCCCACTGAAGCTTTCTTT
CASSLFGPTEAFF
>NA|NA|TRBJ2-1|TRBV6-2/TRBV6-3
TGTGCCAGCACCTCAAGGAGACTGGGGACTTATTACAATGAGCAGTTCTTC
CASTSRRLGTYYNEQFF
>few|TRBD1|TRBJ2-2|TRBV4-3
TGCGCCAGCAGCCACTGGACAGGGGGCAAGACCGGGGAGCTGTTTTTT
CASSHWTGGKTGELFF
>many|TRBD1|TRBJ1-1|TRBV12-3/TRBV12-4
TGTGCCAGCAGTATCCGACAGGGACTGGGTGAAGCTTTCTTT
CASSIRQGLGEAFF
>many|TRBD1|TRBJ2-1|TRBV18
TGTGCCAGCTCACCCCAGGGGGTCTACAATGAGCAGTTCTTC
CASSPQGVYNEQFF
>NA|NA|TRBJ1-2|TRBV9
TGTGCCAGCAGCGTAGGAGGCAGAATCAACTATGGCTACACCTTC
CASSVGGRINYGYTF
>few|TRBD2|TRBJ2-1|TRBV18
TGTGCCAGCTCACGATCGGGAGGATCTGTGTATGAGCAGTTCTTC
CASSRSGGSVYEQFF
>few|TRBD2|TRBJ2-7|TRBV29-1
TGCAGCGTTGAGCTAGCGGGGCCCTACGAGCAGTACTTC
CSVELAGPYEQYF
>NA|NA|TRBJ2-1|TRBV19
TGTGCCAGTAGTATAGGCCCCGGGGGCTACAATGAGCAGTTCTTC
CASSIGPGGYNEQFF
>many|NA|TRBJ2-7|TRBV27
TGTGCCAGCAGTTTATCGGTCAACTCCTACGAGCAGTACTTC
CASSLSVNSYEQYF
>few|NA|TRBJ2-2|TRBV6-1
TGTGCCAGCCCTCTACTAGGCACCGGGGAGCTGTTTTTT
CASPLLGTGELFF
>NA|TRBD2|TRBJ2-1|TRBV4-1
TGCGCCAGCAGCCAGGAAACTAGCGGGAATGAGCAGTTCTTC
CASSQETSGNEQFF
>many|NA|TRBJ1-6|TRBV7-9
TGTGCCAGCAGCTTTGGGGAACCCCTCCACTTT
CASSFGEPLHF
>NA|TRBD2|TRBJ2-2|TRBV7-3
TGTGCCAGCAGGGCGGTAGCGGGACCGAACACCGGGGAGCTGTTTTTT
CASRAVAGPNTGELFF
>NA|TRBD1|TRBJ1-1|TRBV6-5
TGTGCCAGCAGTTGGACAGGGGTCGAGACTGAAGCTTTCTTT
CASSWTGVETEAFF
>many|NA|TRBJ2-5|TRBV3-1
TGTGCCAGCAGCCAAGTTCGTGCGACCCAGTACTTC
CASSQVRATQYF
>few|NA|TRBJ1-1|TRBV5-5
TGTGCCAGCAGCTATCTACATTCAAGTGAAGCTTTCTTT
CASSYLHSSEAFF
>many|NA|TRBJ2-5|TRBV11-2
TGTGCCAGCAGCTTTAATACCCTGGGGCCCAAAGAGACCCAGTACTTC
CASSFNTLGPKETQYF
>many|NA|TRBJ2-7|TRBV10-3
TGTGCCATCAGTGGGGGGGGCGTTTACGAGCAGTACTTC
CAISGGGVYEQYF
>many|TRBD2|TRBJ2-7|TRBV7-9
TGTGCCAGCAGCTTAGGTGGACTAGCGGGGGTGAGCTCCTACGAGCAGTACTTC
CASSLGGLAGVSSYEQYF
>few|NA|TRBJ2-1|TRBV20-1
TGCAGTGCTAGAGTGCCGTCGGCTATTGAGCAGTTCTTC
CSARVPSAIEQFF